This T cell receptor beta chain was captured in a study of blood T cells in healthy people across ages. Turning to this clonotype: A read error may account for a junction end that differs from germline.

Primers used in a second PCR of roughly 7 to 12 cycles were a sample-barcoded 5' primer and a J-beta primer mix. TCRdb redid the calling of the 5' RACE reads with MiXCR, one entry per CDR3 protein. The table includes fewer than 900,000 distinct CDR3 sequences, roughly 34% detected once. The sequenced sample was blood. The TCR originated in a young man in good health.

CDR3 sequence: CAISTGLAKNIRYF. The CDR3, as DNA: TGTGCCATCAGCACAGGATTAGCCAAAAACATTCGGTACTTC. The V and J genes are TRBV10-3 and TRBJ2-4; D might be TRBD1 (5 bases). Germline V gene lookup returns CDR1 ENHRY and CDR2 SYGVKD. CDR3 size: 14 residues.